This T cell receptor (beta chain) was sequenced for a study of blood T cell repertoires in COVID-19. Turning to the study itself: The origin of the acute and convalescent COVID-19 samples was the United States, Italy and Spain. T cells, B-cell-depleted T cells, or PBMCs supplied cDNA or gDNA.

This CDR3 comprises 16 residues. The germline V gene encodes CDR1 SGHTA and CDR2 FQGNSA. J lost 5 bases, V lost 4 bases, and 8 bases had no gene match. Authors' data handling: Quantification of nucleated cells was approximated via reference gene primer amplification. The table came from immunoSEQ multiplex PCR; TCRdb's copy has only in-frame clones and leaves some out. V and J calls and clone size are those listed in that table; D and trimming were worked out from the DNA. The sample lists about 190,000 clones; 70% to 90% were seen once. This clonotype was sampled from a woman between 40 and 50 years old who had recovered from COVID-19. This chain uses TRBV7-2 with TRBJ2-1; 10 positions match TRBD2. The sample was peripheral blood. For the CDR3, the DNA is TGTGCCAGCAGCTACTCTAGCGGGAGTTCCCACAATGAGCAGTTCTTC. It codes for CASSYSSGSSHNEQFF.